The sequence of this T cell receptor beta chain was determined in a study of T cell repertoires in cytomegalovirus infection. Study overall: Alongside well-studied HLA-B-restricted CMV epitopes, recently identified HLA-C-restricted CMV epitopes were also used. It can be stated that public TCR beta signatures indicated CMV infection as well as a matching HLA type. Study-level findings and limits: Of the TCR beta families, the public ones yielded a cumulative frequency that identified carriers of CMV plus the relevant HLA. Within the response measured ex vivo, HLA-C-restricted CMV-specific TCR beta clonotypes were dominant.

In this sample, this clonotype turned up a few times. Its antigen remains unidentified. This CDR3 region has 12 residues. Trimming stripped 11 bases from V and 2 bases from J, with 13 bases between. The V gene's germline CDR1 is SNHLY and CDR2 FYNNEI. One entry per CDR3 protein results from TCRdb running MiXCR on the reads. The table records fewer than 350,000 distinct CDR3 sequences, roughly 29% of them present only once. The sample consisted of cultured PBMCs, taken from culture after CMV antigen stimulation. The receptor was derived from a human donor in good health (CMV status not recorded). Some clones in this sample may be carry-over from other donors' samples. The chain combines TRBV2 with TRBJ2-7; D ambiguous. The CDR3 region has the DNA TGTGCCGGTTCGGCACTCCCCTACGAGCAGTACTTC. This encodes CAGSALPYEQYF.